These T cell receptor beta chains were read from a single sample in a study of blood T cell repertoires in COVID-19. This table comes from immunoSEQ multiplex PCR, and its TCRdb copy is limited to in-frame clones, with some not included. Of 50,000 to 60,000 clones detected, approximately 85% appear once; the ten largest clones hold over 9.5%. Sequencing was done on a sample of peripheral blood. These receptors were obtained from a human donor in a cohort sampled during active COVID-19. Each CDR3 is given with its conserved first and last residue. Each record gives: clone size, V gene, D gene, J gene, CDR3 length, CDR3 DNA, CDR3 protein. A D gene is named only where the DNA matches it firmly. The size entry is marked missing in some rows and otherwise reads once, few, many or a size class.

abundance: -
v_gene: TRBV19
d_gene: -
j_gene: TRBJ2-7
len: 15
CDR3nt: TGTGCCAGTAGATTGGCGGGCGAAGGGAACTACGAGCAGTACTTC
CDR3aa: CASRLAGEGNYEQYF

abundance: -
v_gene: TRBV19
d_gene: -
j_gene: TRBJ2-5
len: 11
CDR3nt: TGTGCCCCTGCGGACCAAGAGACCCAGTACTTC
CDR3aa: CAPADQETQYF

abundance: -
v_gene: TRBV28
d_gene: TRBD2
j_gene: TRBJ2-1
len: 15
CDR3nt: TGTGCCAGCAGCAGCCTAGCGGGATTCTACAATGAGCAGTTCTTC
CDR3aa: CASSSLAGFYNEQFF

abundance: -
v_gene: TRBV2
d_gene: -
j_gene: TRBJ1-6
len: 14
CDR3nt: TGTGCCAGCAGTGAACGGGGATTTAATTCACCCCTCCACTTT
CDR3aa: CASSERGFNSPLHF

abundance: once
v_gene: TRBV28
d_gene: TRBD2
j_gene: TRBJ2-4
len: 15
CDR3nt: TGTGCCAGCAGTTCCCCCGGGACTAGAGGAAACATTCAGTACTTC
CDR3aa: CASSSPGTRGNIQYF

abundance: -
v_gene: TRBV6-4
d_gene: TRBD2
j_gene: TRBJ2-3
len: 14
CDR3nt: TGTGCCAGCAGTGCTAGCGGGAGCACAGATACGCAGTATTTT
CDR3aa: CASSASGSTDTQYF

abundance: -
v_gene: TRBV27
d_gene: TRBD1
j_gene: TRBJ2-7
len: 13
CDR3nt: TGTGCCAGCAGTTGGGACAGGGGACGGGAGCAGTACTTC
CDR3aa: CASSWDRGREQYF

abundance: few
v_gene: TRBV24-1
d_gene: -
j_gene: TRBJ1-5
len: 16
CDR3nt: TGTGCCACCAGTGAAGCAGGGTTTTCTAGCAATCAGCCCCAGCATTTT
CDR3aa: CATSEAGFSSNQPQHF

abundance: -
v_gene: TRBV18
d_gene: -
j_gene: TRBJ1-2
len: 13
CDR3nt: TGTGCCAGCTCACCTAACCAGGACTATGGCTACACCTTC
CDR3aa: CASSPNQDYGYTF

abundance: -
v_gene: TRBV6-5
d_gene: TRBD2
j_gene: TRBJ2-1
len: 16
CDR3nt: TGTGCCAGCAGTTTCGAAAGCGGGAACTCCTACAATGAGCAGTTCTTC
CDR3aa: CASSFESGNSYNEQFF

abundance: -
v_gene: TRBV5-4
d_gene: TRBD1
j_gene: TRBJ2-2
len: 15
CDR3nt: TGTGCCAGCAGCTCCCCGGGACAGAGCACCGGGGAGCTGTTTTTT
CDR3aa: CASSSPGQSTGELFF

abundance: once
v_gene: TRBV5-1
d_gene: TRBD1
j_gene: TRBJ2-2
len: 15
CDR3nt: TGCGCCAGCAGCAGGGACAGGGGGAACACCGGGGAGCTGTTTTTT
CDR3aa: CASSRDRGNTGELFF

abundance: once
v_gene: TRBV5-5
d_gene: -
j_gene: TRBJ1-1
len: 13
CDR3nt: TGTGCCAGCACCGGGCTGGAGGGGACTGAAGCTTTCTTT
CDR3aa: CASTGLEGTEAFF

abundance: -
v_gene: TRBV6-5
d_gene: -
j_gene: TRBJ1-6
len: 16
CDR3nt: TGTGCCAGCAGTTACTCCCCAGGGGAAGATAATTCACCCCTCCACTTT
CDR3aa: CASSYSPGEDNSPLHF

abundance: -
v_gene: TRBV6-5
d_gene: TRBD2
j_gene: TRBJ2-7
len: 14
CDR3nt: TGTGCCAGCAGACTACCGGGACTAGCGGCCGAGCAGTACTTC
CDR3aa: CASRLPGLAAEQYF

abundance: -
v_gene: TRBV3-1/TRBV3-2
d_gene: -
j_gene: TRBJ2-4
len: 12
CDR3nt: TGTGCCAGCAGCCAACGACAGGACATTCAGTACTTC
CDR3aa: CASSQRQDIQYF

abundance: -
v_gene: TRBV27
d_gene: TRBD1
j_gene: TRBJ2-7
len: 15
CDR3nt: TGTGCCAGCAGTCCCCAACCGACAGGGGAATACGAGCAGTACTTC
CDR3aa: CASSPQPTGEYEQYF

abundance: -
v_gene: TRBV6-6
d_gene: -
j_gene: TRBJ2-3
len: 13
CDR3nt: TGTGCCAGCAGTTACGGGGGGACAGATACGCAGTATTTT
CDR3aa: CASSYGGTDTQYF

abundance: -
v_gene: TRBV7-3
d_gene: TRBD2
j_gene: TRBJ2-1
len: 15
CDR3nt: TGTGCCAGCAGCCCCAGACTAGCGGGGACTAATGAGCAGTTCTTC
CDR3aa: CASSPRLAGTNEQFF

abundance: -
v_gene: TRBV6-1
d_gene: TRBD2
j_gene: TRBJ2-3
len: 16
CDR3nt: TGTGCCAGCAGTGAAGAACTAGCGGGAGGTGCAGATACGCAGTATTTT
CDR3aa: CASSEELAGGADTQYF

abundance: -
v_gene: TRBV7-8
d_gene: TRBD1
j_gene: TRBJ1-1
len: 16
CDR3nt: TGTGCCAGCAGCTTAGGTCAGGGGGCGGCGATCACTGAAGCTTTCTTT
CDR3aa: CASSLGQGAAITEAFF

abundance: -
v_gene: TRBV28
d_gene: TRBD2
j_gene: TRBJ2-7
len: 14
CDR3nt: TGTGCCAGCAGTTTATCTAGCGGGAGGGTCGAGCAGTACTTC
CDR3aa: CASSLSSGRVEQYF

abundance: large
v_gene: TRBV27
d_gene: TRBD1
j_gene: TRBJ2-7
len: 15
CDR3nt: TGTGCCACCTGGGGGGCGGACAGGGGGCTTTACGAGCAGTACTTC
CDR3aa: CATWGADRGLYEQYF

abundance: -
v_gene: TRBV27
d_gene: -
j_gene: TRBJ2-7
len: 15
CDR3nt: TGTGCCAGCAGAGGATACAGGGAAAGCTCCTACGAGCAGTACTTC
CDR3aa: CASRGYRESSYEQYF

abundance: once
v_gene: TRBV18
d_gene: -
j_gene: TRBJ2-7
len: 15
CDR3nt: TGTGCCAGCTCACCAGGTGGGGCCTCCGCCTACGAGCAGTACTTC
CDR3aa: CASSPGGASAYEQYF

abundance: -
v_gene: TRBV19
d_gene: TRBD2
j_gene: TRBJ2-1
len: 13
CDR3nt: TGTGCCAGTAGAATGGCGGGGGACAATGAGCAGTTCTTC
CDR3aa: CASRMAGDNEQFF

abundance: -
v_gene: TRBV5-4
d_gene: TRBD1
j_gene: TRBJ1-3
len: 17
CDR3nt: TGTGCCAGCAGCTCACCAAAACAGGGGGGCTCTGGAAACACCATATATTTT
CDR3aa: CASSSPKQGGSGNTIYF

abundance: -
v_gene: TRBV5-1
d_gene: TRBD2
j_gene: TRBJ2-5
len: 15
CDR3nt: TGCGCCAGCAGCTTCCGAACGGGAGGTGAGGAGACCCAGTACTTC
CDR3aa: CASSFRTGGEETQYF

abundance: -
v_gene: TRBV28
d_gene: -
j_gene: TRBJ2-2
len: 16
CDR3nt: TGTGACCCTAACACCAGGGGAGTGCCGAACACCGGGGAGCTGTTTTTT
CDR3aa: CDPNTRGVPNTGELFF

abundance: -
v_gene: TRBV3-1/TRBV3-2
d_gene: -
j_gene: TRBJ1-2
len: 15
CDR3nt: TGTGCCAGCAGCCCGCGAAACAGAGATGGTTATGGCTACACCTTC
CDR3aa: CASSPRNRDGYGYTF

abundance: -
v_gene: TRBV4-3
d_gene: TRBD1
j_gene: TRBJ2-1
len: 16
CDR3nt: TGCGCCAGCAGCCAAGAGGGACAGGGCTCCTACAATGAGCAGTTCTTC
CDR3aa: CASSQEGQGSYNEQFF

abundance: few
v_gene: TRBV3-1/TRBV3-2
d_gene: TRBD1
j_gene: TRBJ1-6
len: 14
CDR3nt: TGTGCCAGCAGCCGGACAGGGGGCGAATCACCCCTCCACTTT
CDR3aa: CASSRTGGESPLHF

abundance: -
v_gene: TRBV10-3
d_gene: TRBD1
j_gene: TRBJ1-1
len: 12
CDR3nt: TGTGCCATCAGCCTACAGGGGACTGAAGCTTTCTTT
CDR3aa: CAISLQGTEAFF

abundance: -
v_gene: TRBV28
d_gene: -
j_gene: TRBJ1-6
len: 12
CDR3nt: TGTGCCAGTTACCGGACAGCCCGGACCCTCCACTTT
CDR3aa: CASYRTARTLHF

abundance: -
v_gene: TRBV30
d_gene: -
j_gene: TRBJ1-3
len: 14
CDR3nt: TGTGCCTGGAGTACTTCAGGGGTAGGAAACACCATATATTTT
CDR3aa: CAWSTSGVGNTIYF

abundance: -
v_gene: TRBV10-1
d_gene: -
j_gene: TRBJ1-4
len: 15
CDR3nt: TGCGCCAGCAGTGAGAAATGGGAGGGGAGTGAAAAACTGTTTTTT
CDR3aa: CASSEKWEGSEKLFF

abundance: -
v_gene: TRBV7-8
d_gene: TRBD2
j_gene: TRBJ2-7
len: 14
CDR3nt: TGTGCCAGCAGCTTACTAGCGGGAGGGGGCGAGCAGTACTTC
CDR3aa: CASSLLAGGGEQYF

abundance: once
v_gene: TRBV16
d_gene: -
j_gene: TRBJ2-3
len: 14
CDR3nt: TGTGCCAGCAGCCAAGACAGAGGCCCAGATACGCAGTATTTT
CDR3aa: CASSQDRGPDTQYF

abundance: -
v_gene: TRBV6-5
d_gene: -
j_gene: TRBJ2-3
len: 12
CDR3nt: TGTGCCAGCAGGGTAACTACAGATACGCAGTATTTT
CDR3aa: CASRVTTDTQYF

abundance: -
v_gene: TRBV20-1
d_gene: -
j_gene: TRBJ1-1
len: 11
CDR3nt: TGCAGTGCTACAGCGTACACTGAAGCTTTCTTT
CDR3aa: CSATAYTEAFF

abundance: few
v_gene: TRBV7-6
d_gene: -
j_gene: TRBJ2-5
len: 13
CDR3nt: TGTGCCAGCAGCTCTCAGGGGCGGGAGACCCAGTACTTC
CDR3aa: CASSSQGRETQYF

abundance: -
v_gene: TRBV15
d_gene: -
j_gene: TRBJ2-7
len: 15
CDR3nt: TGTGCCACCAGCAGAGAAGGCAGGGGAGGGGAAGAGCAGTACTTC
CDR3aa: CATSREGRGGEEQYF

abundance: -
v_gene: TRBV29-1
d_gene: -
j_gene: TRBJ2-2
len: 14
CDR3nt: TGCAGCGCACGTCAACAGGGTCGGGCCGGGGAGCTGTTTTTT
CDR3aa: CSARQQGRAGELFF

abundance: -
v_gene: TRBV5-5
d_gene: TRBD2
j_gene: TRBJ2-7
len: 18
CDR3nt: TGTGCCAGCAGCTTGGATAGTATACGGGCTAGCGGTGCCTACGAGCAGTACTTC
CDR3aa: CASSLDSIRASGAYEQYF

abundance: -
v_gene: TRBV5-1
d_gene: TRBD2
j_gene: TRBJ2-5
len: 15
CDR3nt: TGCGCCAGCAGCTTTGGACCGGGAGGAGGAGAGACCCAGTACTTC
CDR3aa: CASSFGPGGGETQYF

abundance: few
v_gene: TRBV7-9
d_gene: TRBD2
j_gene: TRBJ2-2
len: 19
CDR3nt: TGTGCCAGCAGCTCATCCCCCCTTAGCGGGAGAATCGACACCGGGGAGCTGTTTTTT
CDR3aa: CASSSSPLSGRIDTGELFF

abundance: -
v_gene: TRBV28
d_gene: -
j_gene: TRBJ2-1
len: 13
CDR3nt: TGTGCCAGCAGTTTCCCCCGAGTTCCCGAGCAGTTCTTC
CDR3aa: CASSFPRVPEQFF

abundance: once
v_gene: TRBV5-1
d_gene: TRBD1
j_gene: TRBJ2-3
len: 16
CDR3nt: TGCGCCAGCAGCTTCACCCGACAGGGGGTCGCAGATACGCAGTATTTT
CDR3aa: CASSFTRQGVADTQYF

abundance: -
v_gene: TRBV6-2/TRBV6-3
d_gene: -
j_gene: TRBJ2-3
len: 14
CDR3nt: TGTGCCAGCAGTTACGTCGTACTAACAGATACGCAGTATTTT
CDR3aa: CASSYVVLTDTQYF

abundance: -
v_gene: TRBV28
d_gene: TRBD2
j_gene: TRBJ2-1
len: 16
CDR3nt: TGTGCCAGCAGGTCAGCGGGGGCTAGCTCCTACAATGAGCAGTTCTTC
CDR3aa: CASRSAGASSYNEQFF

abundance: -
v_gene: TRBV28
d_gene: TRBD2
j_gene: TRBJ2-5
len: 15
CDR3nt: TGTGCCACCCTACTAGCGGGGGGGAACCAAGAGACCCAGTACTTC
CDR3aa: CATLLAGGNQETQYF

abundance: -
v_gene: TRBV3-1/TRBV3-2
d_gene: TRBD2
j_gene: TRBJ2-5
len: 16
CDR3nt: TGTGCCAGCCGCCACATAAGTAGCGGGAACCAAGAGACCCAGTACTTC
CDR3aa: CASRHISSGNQETQYF

abundance: -
v_gene: TRBV30
d_gene: TRBD2
j_gene: TRBJ2-1
len: 13
CDR3nt: TGTGCCTGGAGTGGGGGACTAGCGGGAGAGGAATTCTTC
CDR3aa: CAWSGGLAGEEFF